The rows below give T cell receptor beta chains drawn from one sample of a study of PD-L1 blockade in urothelial cancer. Here immunoSEQ multiplex PCR was the method, and the copy in TCRdb shows in-frame clones only, minus some. Counted here are 70,000 to 90,000 clones, 82% occurring once; the ten biggest clones make up more than 9%. The sample consisted of PBMCs, taken around atezolizumab (anti-PD-L1) treatment. These receptors were taken from a man in his sixties or seventies with urothelial cancer. Each CDR3 is given with its conserved first and last residue. The order of the fields is V gene, CDR3 protein.

TRBV19	CASSGGGNEKLFF
TRBV19	CASSISGANTGELFF
TRBV5-1	CASGQGNNSPLHF
TRBV6-5	CASSSTRWDTEAFF
TRBV6-6	CASSDIQANEKLFF
TRBV19	CATGTVDSGANVLTF
TRBV6-5	CASSYAATGSTGELFF
TRBV7-8	CASSLTGGTQYF
TRBV6-5	CASSLTRNTEAFF
TRBV4-3	CASSQDRRTGFYGYTF
TRBV7-2	CASTSSVSGANVLTF
TRBV28	CASSSPLNRDGTPLHF
TRBV4-1	CASSRSPGLAGGQSGELFF
TRBV10-3	CAISLQELLGYTF
TRBV6-5	CASSYLNSPLHF
TRBV7-3	CASSLGGVENTEAFF
TRBV18	CASSPPGRNYGYTF
TRBV11-2	CASRRQGTTGNTIYF
TRBV6-1	CASSEDRTGVGGAYGYTF
TRBV27	CASSVGTGHGELFF
TRBV7-8	CASSLGGLANEQFF
TRBV29-1	CSVVSISYEQYF
TRBV19	CASTIGDFSHTDTQYF
TRBV19	CASRPSIAGGYNEQFF
TRBV11-3	CASSLVSLAFGAYNEQFF
TRBV11-2	CASSLGQSYEQYF
TRBV6-4	CASTPDPSGINEQFF
TRBV5-4	CASSLPGQRNTEAFF
TRBV7-3	CASSLGGGPQETQYF
TRBV7-3	CASSLGLTFDEQFF
TRBV6-6	CASRPSGSSYNEQFF
TRBV10-3	CAISESSGRGLRDGGELFF
TRBV11-2	CASSSERGIQETQYF
TRBV6-5	CASKTGTGPYEQYF
TRBV9	CASSVGNRDRVENQPQHF
TRBV19	CASSISGGFSHEQYF
TRBV7-2	CASSTSGRALNEQFF
TRBV2	CASSDLDINEKLFF
TRBV7-3	CASSPSSSGGSYEQYF
TRBV11-2	CASSLGQGGNTIYF
TRBV6-1	CASGRTGEMETQYF
TRBV2	CAAGGVRETQYF
TRBV10-1	CASSRDNSYEQYF
TRBV6-5	CASQGEGTDTQYF
TRBV5-1	CASSEGDNTEAFF
TRBV7-9	CASSFLEGAMGLRRYEQYF
TRBV27	CASRQTGTANTGELFF
TRBV30	CAWSARDTQYF
TRBV7-2	CASSTSGVVNEQFF